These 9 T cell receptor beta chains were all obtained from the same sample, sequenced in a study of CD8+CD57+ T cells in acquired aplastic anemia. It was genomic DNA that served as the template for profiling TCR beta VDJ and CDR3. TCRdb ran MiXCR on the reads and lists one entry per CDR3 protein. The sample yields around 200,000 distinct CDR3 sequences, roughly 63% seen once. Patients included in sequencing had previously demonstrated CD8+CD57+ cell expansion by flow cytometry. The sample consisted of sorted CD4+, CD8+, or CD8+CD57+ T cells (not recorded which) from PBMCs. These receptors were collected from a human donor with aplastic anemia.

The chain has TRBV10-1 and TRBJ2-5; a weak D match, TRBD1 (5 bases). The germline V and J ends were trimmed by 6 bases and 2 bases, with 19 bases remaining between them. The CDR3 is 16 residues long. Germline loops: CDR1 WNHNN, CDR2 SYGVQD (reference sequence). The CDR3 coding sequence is TGCGCCAGCAGCCCCAGTTGGGGCGGAGATCAAGAGACCCAGTACTTC. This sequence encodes CASSPSWGGDQETQYF.

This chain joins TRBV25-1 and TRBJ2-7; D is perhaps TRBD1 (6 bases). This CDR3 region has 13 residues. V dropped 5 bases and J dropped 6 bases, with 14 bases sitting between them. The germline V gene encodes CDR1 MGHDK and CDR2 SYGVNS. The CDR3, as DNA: TGTGCCAGCAGTAACAGGGTCTCTTCCGAGCAGTACTTC. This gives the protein CASSNRVSSEQYF.

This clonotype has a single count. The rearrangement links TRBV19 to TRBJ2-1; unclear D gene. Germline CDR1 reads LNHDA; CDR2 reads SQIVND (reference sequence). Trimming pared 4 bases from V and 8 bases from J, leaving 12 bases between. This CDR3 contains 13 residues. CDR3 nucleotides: TGTGCCAGTAGTAAAAACAGTTTGTATGAGCAGTTCTTC. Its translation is CASSKNSLYEQFF.

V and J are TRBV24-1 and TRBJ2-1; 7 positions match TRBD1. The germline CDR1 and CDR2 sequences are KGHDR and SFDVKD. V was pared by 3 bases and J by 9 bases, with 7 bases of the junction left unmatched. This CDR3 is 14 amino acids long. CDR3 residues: CATSDPDRVREQFF. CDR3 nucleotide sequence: TGTGCCACCAGTGATCCCGACAGGGTTCGTGAGCAGTTCTTC.

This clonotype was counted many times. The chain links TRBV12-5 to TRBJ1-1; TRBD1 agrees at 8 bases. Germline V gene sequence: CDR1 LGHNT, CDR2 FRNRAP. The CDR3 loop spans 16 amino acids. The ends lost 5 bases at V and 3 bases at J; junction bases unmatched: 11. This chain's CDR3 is CASGKRQGREDTEAFF. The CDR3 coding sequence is TGTGCTAGTGGTAAGCGACAGGGGAGGGAGGACACTGAAGCTTTCTTT.

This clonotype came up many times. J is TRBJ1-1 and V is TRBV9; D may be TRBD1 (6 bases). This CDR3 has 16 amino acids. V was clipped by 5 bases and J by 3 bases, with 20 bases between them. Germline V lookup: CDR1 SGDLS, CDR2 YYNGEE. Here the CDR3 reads CASSHYRDTYDTEAFF. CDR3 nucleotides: TGTGCCAGCAGTCATTACCGGGACACCTACGACACTGAAGCTTTCTTT.

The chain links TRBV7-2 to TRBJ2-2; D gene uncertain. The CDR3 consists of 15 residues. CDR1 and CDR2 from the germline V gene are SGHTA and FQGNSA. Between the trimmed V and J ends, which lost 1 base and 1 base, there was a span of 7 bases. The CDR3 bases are TGTGCCAGCAGCTTAGTAGCAGGGAACACCGGGGAGCTGTTTTTT. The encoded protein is CASSLVAGNTGELFF.

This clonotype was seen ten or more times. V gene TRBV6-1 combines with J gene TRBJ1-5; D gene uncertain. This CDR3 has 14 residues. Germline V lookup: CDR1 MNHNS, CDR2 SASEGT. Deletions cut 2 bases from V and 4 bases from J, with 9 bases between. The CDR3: CASSERSANQPQHF. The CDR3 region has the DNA TGTGCCAGCAGTGAAAGGTCGGCGAATCAGCCCCAGCATTTT.

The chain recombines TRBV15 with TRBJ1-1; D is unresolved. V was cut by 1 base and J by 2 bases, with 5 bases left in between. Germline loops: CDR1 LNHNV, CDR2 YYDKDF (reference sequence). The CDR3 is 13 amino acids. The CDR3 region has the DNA TGTGCCACCAGCAGAGGCTACAACACTGAAGCTTTCTTT. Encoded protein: CATSRGYNTEAFF.